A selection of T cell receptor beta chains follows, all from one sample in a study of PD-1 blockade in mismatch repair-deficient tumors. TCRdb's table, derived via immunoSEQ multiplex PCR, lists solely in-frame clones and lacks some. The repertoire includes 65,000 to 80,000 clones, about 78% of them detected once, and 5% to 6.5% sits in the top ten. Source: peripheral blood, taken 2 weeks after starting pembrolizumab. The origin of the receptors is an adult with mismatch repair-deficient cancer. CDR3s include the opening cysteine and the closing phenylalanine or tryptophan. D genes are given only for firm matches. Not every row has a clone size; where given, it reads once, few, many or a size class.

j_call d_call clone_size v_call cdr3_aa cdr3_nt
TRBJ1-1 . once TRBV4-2 CASSQVGEGNTEAFF TGTGCCAGCAGCCAAGTGGGGGAAGGGAACACTGAAGCTTTCTTT
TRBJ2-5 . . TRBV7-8 CASSLVWREGETQYF TGTGCCAGCAGCTTAGTATGGCGGGAAGGGGAGACCCAGTACTTC
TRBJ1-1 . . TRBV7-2 CASSSVTGSPTEAFF TGTGCCAGCAGCTCTGTAACAGGGAGTCCCACTGAAGCTTTCTTT
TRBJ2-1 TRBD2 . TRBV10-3 CAISENPGTSGRNEQFF TGTGCCATCAGTGAAAACCCCGGGACTAGCGGGAGGAATGAGCAGTTCTTC
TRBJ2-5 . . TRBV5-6 CASSLGSSQETQYF TGTGCCAGCAGCTTGGGTAGCAGCCAAGAGACCCAGTACTTC
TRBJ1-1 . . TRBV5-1 CASSLDPQNTEAFF TGCGCCAGCAGCTTGGATCCACAGAACACTGAAGCTTTCTTT
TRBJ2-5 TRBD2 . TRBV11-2 CASSLDSGRVSTGETQYF TGTGCCAGCAGCTTAGACAGCGGGAGGGTGTCCACGGGTGAGACCCAGTACTTC
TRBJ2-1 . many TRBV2 CASSDQYTGTTDDEQFF TGTGCCAGCAGTGACCAATACACCGGGACGACAGACGATGAGCAGTTCTTC
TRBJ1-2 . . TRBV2 CASRGDAVVGYTF TGTGCCAGCAGGGGGGACGCGGTGGTTGGCTACACCTTC
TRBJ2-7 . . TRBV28 CASRYGGPGEQYF TGTGCCAGCAGATATGGGGGCCCTGGCGAGCAGTACTTC
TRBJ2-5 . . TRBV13 CASSVWGLETQYF TGTGCCAGCAGCGTCTGGGGGCTGGAGACCCAGTACTTC
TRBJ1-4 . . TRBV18 CASSPRGNEKLFF TGTGCCAGCTCACCCCGGGGTAATGAAAAACTGTTTTTT
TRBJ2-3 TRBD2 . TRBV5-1 CASSLGTSGSRGTDTQYF TGCGCCAGCAGCTTGGGGACTAGCGGGAGCCGGGGCACAGATACGCAGTATTTT
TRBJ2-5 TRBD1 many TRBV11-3 CASSPDRGLWETQYF TGTGCCAGCAGCCCGGACAGGGGGCTTTGGGAGACCCAGTACTTC
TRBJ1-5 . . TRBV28 CASRQQSYQPQHF TGTGCCAGCAGACAGCAAAGTTATCAGCCCCAGCATTTT
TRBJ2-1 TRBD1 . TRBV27 CASSFGTGLFNEQFF TGTGCCAGCAGTTTCGGGACAGGTTTGTTCAATGAGCAGTTCTTC
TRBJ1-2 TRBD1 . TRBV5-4 CASSSYDRGRVGYTF TGTGCCAGCAGCAGCTACGACAGGGGGCGGGTTGGCTACACCTTC
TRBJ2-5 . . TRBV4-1 CASSPSYQETQYF TGCGCCAGCAGCCCGTCCTACCAAGAGACCCAGTACTTC